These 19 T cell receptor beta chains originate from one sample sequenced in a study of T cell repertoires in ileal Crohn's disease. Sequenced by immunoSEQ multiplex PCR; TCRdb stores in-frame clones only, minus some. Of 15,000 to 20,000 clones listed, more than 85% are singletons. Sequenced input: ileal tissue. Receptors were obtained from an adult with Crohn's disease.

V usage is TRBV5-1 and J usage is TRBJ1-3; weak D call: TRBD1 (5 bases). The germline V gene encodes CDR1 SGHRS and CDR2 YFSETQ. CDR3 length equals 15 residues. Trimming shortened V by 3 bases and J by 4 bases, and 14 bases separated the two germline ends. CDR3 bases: TGCGCCAGCAGCTCCACGGGGGGAACCGGAAACACCATATATTTT. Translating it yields CASSSTGGTGNTIYF.

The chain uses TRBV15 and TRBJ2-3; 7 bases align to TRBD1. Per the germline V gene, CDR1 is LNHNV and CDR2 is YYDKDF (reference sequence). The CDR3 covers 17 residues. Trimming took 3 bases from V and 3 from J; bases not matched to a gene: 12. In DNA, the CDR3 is TGTGCCACCAGCAGCTACAGGGGAAGGATTGCGACAGATACGCAGTATTTT. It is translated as CATSSYRGRIATDTQYF.

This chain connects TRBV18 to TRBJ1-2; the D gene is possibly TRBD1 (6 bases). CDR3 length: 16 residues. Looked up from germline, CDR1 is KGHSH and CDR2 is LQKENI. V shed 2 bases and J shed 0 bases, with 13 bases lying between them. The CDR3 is CASSPGLQGSNYGYTF. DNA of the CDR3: TGTGCCAGCTCACCAGGCCTACAGGGCTCTAACTATGGCTACACCTTC.

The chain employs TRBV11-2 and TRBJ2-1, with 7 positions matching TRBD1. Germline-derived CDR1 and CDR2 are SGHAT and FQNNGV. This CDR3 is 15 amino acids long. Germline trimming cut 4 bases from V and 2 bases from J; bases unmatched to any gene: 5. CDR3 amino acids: CASSYTRGPYNEQFF. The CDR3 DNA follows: TGTGCCAGCAGCTACACTAGGGGGCCCTACAATGAGCAGTTCTTC.

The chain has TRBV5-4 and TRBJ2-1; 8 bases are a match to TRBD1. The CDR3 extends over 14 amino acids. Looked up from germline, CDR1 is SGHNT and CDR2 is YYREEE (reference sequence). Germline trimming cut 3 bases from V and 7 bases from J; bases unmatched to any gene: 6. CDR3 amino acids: CASSSATGVNEQFF. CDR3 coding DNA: TGTGCCAGCAGCTCAGCGACAGGGGTTAATGAGCAGTTCTTC.

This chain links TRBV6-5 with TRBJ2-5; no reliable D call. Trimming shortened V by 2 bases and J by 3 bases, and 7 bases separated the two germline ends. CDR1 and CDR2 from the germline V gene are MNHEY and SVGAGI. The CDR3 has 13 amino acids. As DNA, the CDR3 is TGTGCCAGCAGTTACACAGTCGAAGAGACCCAGTACTTC. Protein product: CASSYTVEETQYF.

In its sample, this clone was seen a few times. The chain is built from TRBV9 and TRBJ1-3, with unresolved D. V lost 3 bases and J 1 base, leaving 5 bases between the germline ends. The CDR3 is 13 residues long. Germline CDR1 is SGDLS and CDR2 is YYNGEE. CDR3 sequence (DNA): TGTGCCAGCAGCGACACGTCTGGAAACACCATATATTTT. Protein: CASSDTSGNTIYF.

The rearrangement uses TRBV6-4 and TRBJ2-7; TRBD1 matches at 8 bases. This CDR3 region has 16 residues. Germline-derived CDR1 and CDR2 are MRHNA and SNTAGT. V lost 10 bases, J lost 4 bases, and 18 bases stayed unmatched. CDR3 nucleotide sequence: TGTGCCACCAATTACCGGACAGGGTTAAAGGAATACGAGCAGTACTTC. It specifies CATNYRTGLKEYEQYF.

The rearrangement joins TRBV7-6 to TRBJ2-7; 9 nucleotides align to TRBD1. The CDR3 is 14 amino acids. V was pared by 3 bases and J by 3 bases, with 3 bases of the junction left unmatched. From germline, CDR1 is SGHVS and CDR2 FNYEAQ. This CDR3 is CASSLTGGSYEQYF. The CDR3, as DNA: TGTGCCAGCAGCTTGACAGGGGGGAGCTACGAGCAGTACTTC.

The chain's CDR3 is CASSDVTGQGIDTQYF. In DNA form, the CDR3 reads TGCGCCAGCAGTGATGTTACGGGACAGGGGATTGATACGCAGTATTTT. The chain carries TRBV10-1 and TRBJ2-3; 10 nucleotides agree with TRBD1. Germline assignment: CDR1 WNHNN and CDR2 SYGVQD (reference sequence). The J segment lost 6 bases and the V segment lost 3 bases, leaving 9 bases of the junction unmatched. The CDR3 is 16 amino acids.

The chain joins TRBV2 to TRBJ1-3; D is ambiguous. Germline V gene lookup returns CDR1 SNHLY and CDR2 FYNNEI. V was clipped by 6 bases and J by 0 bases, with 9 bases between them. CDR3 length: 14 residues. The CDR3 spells CASSTPSSGNTIYF. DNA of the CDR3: TGTGCCAGCAGCACACCAAGCTCTGGAAACACCATATATTTT. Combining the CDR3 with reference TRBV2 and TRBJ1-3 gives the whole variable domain EPEVTQTPSHQVTQMGQEVILRCVPISNHLYFYWYRQILGQKVEFLVSFYNNEISEKSEIFDDQFSVERPDGSNFTLKIRSTKLEDSAMYFCASSTPSSGNTIYFGEGSWLTVV.

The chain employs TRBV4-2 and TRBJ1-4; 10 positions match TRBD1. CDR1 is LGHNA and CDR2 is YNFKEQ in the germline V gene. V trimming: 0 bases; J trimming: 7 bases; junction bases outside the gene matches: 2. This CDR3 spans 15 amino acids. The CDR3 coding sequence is TGTGCCAGCAGCCAAGAGACAGGGGGCCGTGAAAAACTGTTTTTT. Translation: CASSQETGGREKLFF.

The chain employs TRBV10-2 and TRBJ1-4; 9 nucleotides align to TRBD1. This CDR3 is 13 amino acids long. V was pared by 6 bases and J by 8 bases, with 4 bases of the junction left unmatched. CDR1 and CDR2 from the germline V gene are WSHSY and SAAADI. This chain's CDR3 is CASRATGGEKLFF. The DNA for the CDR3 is TGCGCCAGCAGGGCGACAGGGGGGGAAAAACTGTTTTTT.

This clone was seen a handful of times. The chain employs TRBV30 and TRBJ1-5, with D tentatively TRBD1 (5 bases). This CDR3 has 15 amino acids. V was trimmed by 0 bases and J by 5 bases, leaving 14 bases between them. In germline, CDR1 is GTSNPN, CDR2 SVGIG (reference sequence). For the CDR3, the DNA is TGTGCCTGGAGTGTAGGCCCCGGGGGTTATCAGCCCCAGCATTTT. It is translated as CAWSVGPGGYQPQHF. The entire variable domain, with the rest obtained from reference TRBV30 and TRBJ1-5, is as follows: SQTIHQWPATLVQPVGSPLSLECTVEGTSNPNLYWYRQAAGRGLQLLFYSVGIGQISSEVPQNLSASRPQDRQFILSSKKLLLSDSGFYLCAWSVGPGGYQPQHFGDGTRLSIL.

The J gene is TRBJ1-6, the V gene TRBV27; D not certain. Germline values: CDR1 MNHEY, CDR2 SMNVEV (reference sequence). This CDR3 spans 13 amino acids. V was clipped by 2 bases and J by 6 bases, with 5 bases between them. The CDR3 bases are TGTGCCAGCAGTTTAGAGGGTAATTCACCCCTCCACTTT. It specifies CASSLEGNSPLHF.

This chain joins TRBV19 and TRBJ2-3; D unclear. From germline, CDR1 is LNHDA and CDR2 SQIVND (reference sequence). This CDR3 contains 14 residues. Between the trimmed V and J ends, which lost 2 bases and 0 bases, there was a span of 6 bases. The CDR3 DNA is TGTGCCAGTAGTATACCTCTAAGCACAGATACGCAGTATTTT. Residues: CASSIPLSTDTQYF.

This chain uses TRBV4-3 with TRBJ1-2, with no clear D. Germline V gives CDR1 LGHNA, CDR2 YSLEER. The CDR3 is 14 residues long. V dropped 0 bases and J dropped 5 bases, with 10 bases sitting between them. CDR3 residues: CASSQDLGVYGYTF. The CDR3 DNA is TGCGCCAGCAGCCAAGATTTGGGAGTTTATGGCTACACCTTC.

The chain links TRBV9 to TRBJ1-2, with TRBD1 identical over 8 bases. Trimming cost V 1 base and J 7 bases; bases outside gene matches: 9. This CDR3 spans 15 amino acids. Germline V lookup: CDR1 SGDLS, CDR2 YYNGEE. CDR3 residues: CASSVFPDRVGGYTF. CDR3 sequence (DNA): TGTGCCAGCAGCGTATTCCCGGACAGGGTCGGTGGCTACACCTTC.

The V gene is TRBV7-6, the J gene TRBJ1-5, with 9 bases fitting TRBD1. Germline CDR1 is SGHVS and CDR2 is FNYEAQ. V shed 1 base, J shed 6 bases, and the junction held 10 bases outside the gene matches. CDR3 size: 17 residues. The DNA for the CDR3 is TGTGCCAGCAGCTTAGGATCCGGGACAGGGAGGGGTCAGCCCCAGCATTTT. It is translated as CASSLGSGTGRGQPQHF.